This TCR beta chain was identified during a study of cytomegalovirus exposure and HLA in healthy donors. The PCR contained 60 Vbeta and 13 Jbeta primers. Libraries were prepared by immunoSEQ multiplex PCR; TCRdb keeps only in-frame clonotypes and omits some of them. The sample holds hundreds of thousands of clones; 70% to 80% are singletons and the top ten take about 1.9%. As to this clone: Antigen specificity is unknown.

General study findings and limits: The investigators catalogued some 150 TCR beta chains as cytomegalovirus-associated.

Sequencing input: PBMCs. This TCR came from a woman aged 25 to 45 in good health and CMV-seronegative.

The CDR3: CASTLGYAYNEQFF. The CDR3 DNA reads as TGTGCCAGCACCCTAGGATATGCCTACAATGAGCAGTTCTTC. V usage is TRBV7-9 and J usage is TRBJ2-1; no firm D call. Germline V gene sequence: CDR1 SEHNR, CDR2 FQNEAQ (reference sequence). Trimming pared 7 bases from V and 2 bases from J, leaving 12 bases between. This CDR3 comprises 14 residues.